The next 13 T cell receptor beta chains were all read from a single sample in a study of response to subunit inactivated influenza vaccine. TCRdb re-called the RT-PCR reads with MiXCR, one entry per CDR3 protein. The sample has around 580,000 distinct CDR3 sequences; about 14% are singletons. The sample consisted of PBMCs from blood, taken roughly 12 days after vaccination. The receptors were sampled from a man aged 45-65 years who received an inactivated influenza vaccine.

The chain uses TRBV7-9 and TRBJ2-3; the D gene is possibly TRBD1 (5 bases). V was pared by 4 bases and J by 2 bases, with 13 bases between. The CDR3 has 15 residues. In germline, CDR1 is SEHNR, CDR2 FQNEAQ (reference sequence). As DNA, the CDR3 is TGTGCCAGCAGCTACTACAAGGGGATCACAGATACGCAGTATTTT. Protein: CASSYYKGITDTQYF.

The chain has TRBV4-1 and TRBJ1-1, with TRBD1 as a possible D gene (6 bases). The V and J ends lost 4 bases and 0 bases respectively, with 12 bases between them. Germline CDR1 and CDR2: MGHRA and YSYEKL. The CDR3 runs to 15 residues. This CDR3 is CASSLPDRMNTEAFF. The CDR3 DNA reads TGCGCCAGCAGCCTACCGGACAGAATGAACACTGAAGCTTTCTTT.

The genes are TRBV10-3 and TRBJ2-5; the match to TRBD2 covers 11 bases. V lost 2 bases, J lost 2 bases, and 4 bases stayed unmatched. Germline-derived CDR1 and CDR2 are ENHRY and SYGVKD. The CDR3 sequence is 16 residues long. CDR3 coding DNA: TGTGCCATCAGTGAGGGGACTAGCGGTAGACAAGAGACCCAGTACTTC. Translating it yields CAISEGTSGRQETQYF.

V and J are TRBV15 and TRBJ2-7; 9 bases map to TRBD2. Trimming cost V 3 bases and J 3 bases; bases outside gene matches: 12. The CDR3 totals 17 residues. The V gene's germline CDR1 is LNHNV and CDR2 YYDKDF (reference sequence). CDR3 in DNA: TGTGCCACCAGCAGCGGGACTAGCCGAATTCTGGACTACGAGCAGTACTTC. Its translation: CATSSGTSRILDYEQYF.

This sequence joins TRBV11-2 and TRBJ1-5, with no clear D. CDR3 size: 13 residues. CDR1 and CDR2 from the germline V gene are SGHAT and FQNNGV. Trimming left V 0 bases short and J 9 bases short, with 9 bases between. The CDR3 DNA sequence: TGTGCCAGCAGCTTAGAACCAGGCGGGCCCCAGCATTTT. Translation: CASSLEPGGPQHF.

V and J are TRBV18 and TRBJ2-5; possibly TRBD2 for D (5 bases). CDR1 and CDR2 (germline): KGHSH, LQKENI. CDR3 size: 14 residues. Between the trimmed V and J ends, which lost 3 bases and 2 bases, there was a span of 10 bases. Here the CDR3 DNA reads TGTGCCAGCTCACCCCAACTAGGACAAGAGACCCAGTACTTC. Its translation is CASSPQLGQETQYF.

This clonotype was counted between two and nine times. This chain uses TRBV5-5 with TRBJ2-3; the D is unclear. This CDR3 is built from 15 residues. Germline V lookup: CDR1 SGHKS, CDR2 YYEKEE (reference sequence). The ends were cut back, 1 base at V and 2 bases at J, with 11 bases in the middle. The CDR3 protein is CASSLPLDTTDTQYF. The CDR3 region has the DNA TGTGCCAGCAGCTTGCCCCTGGATACCACAGATACGCAGTATTTT.

V is TRBV7-9 and J is TRBJ2-3; no firm D call. The germline gives CDR1 SEHNR, CDR2 FQNEAQ (reference sequence). The CDR3 totals 12 residues. Trimming took 6 bases from V and 5 from J, leaving 9 bases between them. The CDR3 loop reads CASRYIQDTQYF. CDR3 DNA: TGTGCCAGCAGGTATATCCAAGATACGCAGTATTTT.

The CDR3 reads CATLTSGGSDTQYF. The CDR3 DNA is TGTGCCACCTTGACTAGCGGGGGATCAGATACGCAGTATTTT. The chain combines TRBV10-3 with TRBJ2-3, with 12 bases aligning to TRBD2. The V and J ends lost 10 bases and 4 bases, in that order; junction bases with no gene match: 6. The CDR3 totals 14 residues. CDR1 is ENHRY, CDR2 SYGVKD, per germline.

This CDR3 reads CASSKQGYSNQPQHF. The CDR3 DNA reads as TGTGCCAGCAGCAAACAGGGATATAGCAATCAGCCCCAGCATTTT. The genes are TRBV6-1 and TRBJ1-5; weak D call: TRBD1 (6 bases). V lost 6 bases and J lost 0, with 12 bases in between. The CDR3 sequence is 15 residues long. CDR1 is MNHNS, CDR2 SASEGT, per germline.

The chain combines TRBV7-2 with TRBJ2-7; D is ambiguous. CDR1 is SGHTA and CDR2 is FQGNSA in the germline V gene. V lost 5 bases and J 7 bases, leaving 18 bases between the germline ends. The CDR3 totals 14 residues. Here the CDR3 DNA reads TGTGCCAGCAGCCCCCACCCCGGAAGCCAGGAGCAGTACTTC. Its translation is CASSPHPGSQEQYF.

This clonotype has a handful of counts. The gene calls are TRBV14 and TRBJ2-3; D is possibly TRBD2 (5 bases). This CDR3 has 13 residues. Trimming pared 3 bases from V and 6 bases from J, leaving 10 bases between. Germline V gene sequence: CDR1 SGHDN, CDR2 FVKESK. The DNA for the CDR3 is TGTGCCAGCAGCCAGCACGGACTTGATACGCAGTATTTT. Protein sequence: CASSQHGLDTQYF.

This clonotype was detected a few times. This chain connects TRBV20-1 to TRBJ2-2; TRBD1 agrees at 7 bases. V was pared by 0 bases and J by 6 bases, with 7 bases of the junction left unmatched. CDR3 size: 15 residues. The germline gives CDR1 DFQATT, CDR2 SNEGSKA (reference sequence). CDR3 protein: CSARDGAGGSGELFF. The CDR3 DNA is TGCAGTGCTAGAGATGGGGCAGGGGGATCCGGGGAGCTGTTTTTT.